These T cell receptor beta chains were read from a single sample in a study of response to subunit inactivated influenza vaccine. TCRdb re-analysed the RT-PCR reads in MiXCR, keeping a single row per CDR3 protein. The sample consists of roughly 500,000 distinct CDR3 sequences, 25% of them appearing once. Sequences were derived from CD4+ T cells sorted from PBMCs, sampled around 5 days after vaccination. Every receptor here comes from a man aged 45-65 years who received an inactivated influenza vaccine. Both conserved end residues are part of each CDR3. D genes are given only for firm matches. Rows give clone size only sometimes, using once, few, many, or a class for an expanded clone.

size,V,D,J,DNA,CDR3
.,TRBV5-1,TRBD1,TRBJ1-4,TGCGCCAGCCGGGACAGTAATGAAAAACTGTTTTTT,CASRDSNEKLFF
.,TRBV7-2,TRBD2,TRBJ2-5,TGTGCCAGCAGCTTACTAGCGGGGGTCCAAAAGACCCAGTACTTC,CASSLLAGVQKTQYF
few,TRBV20-1,TRBD2,TRBJ2-7,TGCAGTGCTAGAGATCCCAGCGGGAGCGGGCTCGAGCAGTACTTC,CSARDPSGSGLEQYF
many,TRBV6-1,.,TRBJ1-2,TGTGCCAGCAGTGAAGCGCGACTCTCCGCCTATGGCTACACCTTC,CASSEARLSAYGYTF
.,TRBV10-3,TRBD2,TRBJ2-5,TGTGCCATCAGCAGAAGACTAGCGGGGGAGAGTAACCAAGAGACCCAGTACTTC,CAISRRLAGESNQETQYF
.,TRBV10-3,.,TRBJ2-2,TGTGCCATCCGCCCGGGGTGGAGCGGGAACACCGGGGAGCTGTTTTTT,CAIRPGWSGNTGELFF
.,TRBV6-1,.,TRBJ2-2,TGTGCCAGCACCTTGGGACGACGAAACACCGGGGAGCTGTTTTTT,CASTLGRRNTGELFF
.,TRBV18,TRBD2,TRBJ2-3,TGTGCCAGCTCACCAAATCTAGCGGGGGGCACAGATACGCAGTATTTT,CASSPNLAGGTDTQYF
.,TRBV10-2,TRBD1,TRBJ1-5,TGCGCCAGCAGTGGGGCAGGGGGGCATGACAATCAGCCCCAGCATTTT,CASSGAGGHDNQPQHF
.,TRBV4-3,.,TRBJ1-4,TGCGCCAGCAGCCAAGATTTAACCGCAACTAATGAAAAACTGTTTTTT,CASSQDLTATNEKLFF
few,TRBV3-1,TRBD2,TRBJ2-1,TGTGCCAGCAGCCAAGAACGGCTAGCGGGAGTAGGGAATGAGCAGTTCTTC,CASSQERLAGVGNEQFF
few,TRBV6-2/TRBV6-3,TRBD2,TRBJ2-7,TGTGCCAGCAGTTACTCGACTAGCGGGCCGTACGAGCAGTACTTC,CASSYSTSGPYEQYF
many,TRBV12-3/TRBV12-4,.,TRBJ2-2,TGTGCCAGCAGCCGGTCTAACACCGGGGAGCTGTTTTTT,CASSRSNTGELFF
few,TRBV5-1,TRBD2,TRBJ2-1,TGCGCCAGCAGCTCGACCGGACTAGCCAATGAGCAGTTCTTC,CASSSTGLANEQFF
.,TRBV21-1,.,TRBJ2-7,TGTGCCACCCCCCCCGATCGCAGCGACTACGAGCAGTACTTC,CATPPDRSDYEQYF
.,TRBV10-1,.,TRBJ1-1,TGCGCCAGCAGTGAATACAGAGGCTACACTGAAGCTTTCTTT,CASSEYRGYTEAFF
.,TRBV20-1,.,TRBJ1-5,TGCAGTGCTAGAGAATCAGCCAATCAGCCCCAGCATTTT,CSARESANQPQHF
.,TRBV6-1,TRBD1,TRBJ2-1,TGTGCCAGCAGTAAATCATCCGGGACAGGGGGTGGTGATGAGCAGTTCTTC,CASSKSSGTGGGDEQFF
.,TRBV6-1,.,TRBJ2-5,TGTGCCAGCAGTGAAAGGGTGATTTATGAGACCCAGTACTTC,CASSERVIYETQYF
.,TRBV14,TRBD2,TRBJ2-5,TGTGCCAGCAGCCGGGCCTGGGAGGGAGAGACCCAGTACTTC,CASSRAWEGETQYF
.,TRBV7-8,TRBD1,TRBJ2-1,TGTGCCAGCAGCTCGCGGACAGGGGACCCCCTAAGTGAGCAGTTCTTC,CASSSRTGDPLSEQFF
.,TRBV3-1,.,TRBJ2-5,TGTGCCAGCAGCCAAGTCCGGGCAGGGAGGTTCAAAGAGACCCAGTACTTC,CASSQVRAGRFKETQYF
.,TRBV29-1,TRBD2,TRBJ2-2,TGCAGCGTTGAATCAACGGGAGGGAACACCGGGGAGCTGTTTTTT,CSVESTGGNTGELFF
.,TRBV6-2/TRBV6-3,TRBD2,TRBJ2-3,TGTGCCAGCAGACAAAGCGGGGGGGCCAAAGATACGCAGTATTTT,CASRQSGGAKDTQYF
.,TRBV24-1,TRBD1,TRBJ2-5,TGTGCCACCAGTGACCCAAGCGGACAGGGGGCCGAGACCCAGTACTTC,CATSDPSGQGAETQYF
many,TRBV7-2,.,TRBJ2-5,TGTGCCAGCAGCTTAGCGCGGTCTGGAGAGACCCAGTACTTC,CASSLARSGETQYF
few,TRBV20-1,TRBD1,TRBJ1-5,TGCAGTGCTGACGCCGGGACAGGGAATCAGCCCCAGCATTTT,CSADAGTGNQPQHF
.,TRBV6-2/TRBV6-3,TRBD1,TRBJ2-6,TGTGCCAGCAGTTCAAGACAGGGGGGAGCTGGGGCCAACGTCCTGACTTTC,CASSSRQGGAGANVLTF
few,TRBV3-1,.,TRBJ2-7,TGTGCCAGCAGCCAAACATCCTGGAACGAGCAGTACTTC,CASSQTSWNEQYF
.,TRBV11-2,TRBD2,TRBJ2-5,TGTGCCAGCAGCTTAATGAGAACTAGCGGGAGCCAAGAGACCCAGTACTTC,CASSLMRTSGSQETQYF
few,TRBV13,.,TRBJ2-5,TGTGCCAGCAGACCGTTGGGGTACCAAGAGACCCAGTACTTC,CASRPLGYQETQYF
.,TRBV5-1,TRBD1,TRBJ1-6,TGCGCCAGCAGCTTGACCGGACAGGGAGGTTCACCCCTCCACTTT,CASSLTGQGGSPLHF
.,TRBV20-1,.,TRBJ2-5,TGCAGTGCTAGACCCCAGCGTGGGGAAGAGACCCAGTACTTC,CSARPQRGEETQYF
.,TRBV5-1,.,TRBJ1-2,TGCGCCAGCAGCTTGGTCGGCTCCTATGGCTACACCTTC,CASSLVGSYGYTF
.,TRBV18,.,TRBJ2-2,TGTGCCAGCTCACCACCGACACAGCTTACCGGGGAGCTGTTTTTT,CASSPPTQLTGELFF
many,TRBV20-1,TRBD1,TRBJ2-7,TGCAGTGCGAGCCGGGACAGGGGTTCCTACGAGCAGTACTTC,CSASRDRGSYEQYF
.,TRBV20-1,TRBD2,TRBJ2-1,TGCAGTGCTACGGGACTAGCGGACAATGAGCAGTTCTTC,CSATGLADNEQFF
few,TRBV20-1,TRBD2,TRBJ2-7,TGCAGTGCTAAACCCGCGGGCGGACTAGACTACGAGCAGTACTTC,CSAKPAGGLDYEQYF
once,TRBV10-3,TRBD2,TRBJ2-3,TGTGCCATCAGGGGGGGACTAGCTCAAACAGATACGCAGTATTTT,CAIRGGLAQTDTQYF
few,TRBV6-1,.,TRBJ2-5,TGTGCCAGCAGTGAGACCGTAGGTCGTCGGGAAGAGACCCAGTACTTC,CASSETVGRREETQYF
.,TRBV28,.,TRBJ2-1,TGTGCCAGCAGTACTATCTCGGGACCAAGGGGCAATGAGCAGTTCTTC,CASSTISGPRGNEQFF
.,TRBV24-1,.,TRBJ2-1,TGTGCCACCAGTAGGGACAATGAGCAGTTCTTC,CATSRDNEQFF
.,TRBV3-1,.,TRBJ2-1,TGTGCCAGCAGCCAAGTTGCAAATGAGCAGTTCTTC,CASSQVANEQFF
.,TRBV7-9,TRBD1,TRBJ2-7,TGTGCCAGCACCAATATTGGACAGGCGGCCTACGAGCAGTACTTC,CASTNIGQAAYEQYF
.,TRBV20-1,.,TRBJ2-1,TGCAGTGTTCTGCGGGGGCCGCAATACAATGAGCAGTTCTTC,CSVLRGPQYNEQFF
.,TRBV10-3,.,TRBJ2-5,TGTGCCATCAGTGAGTCTACGTTTCAAGAGACCCAGTACTTC,CAISESTFQETQYF
.,TRBV6-1,.,TRBJ1-6,TGTGCCAGCGCCCTCGAGCGCAGGGGCGAGGCACCCCTCCACTTT,CASALERRGEAPLHF
.,TRBV20-1,TRBD1,TRBJ2-1,TGCAGTGAAGCGGGACAGGGGAACAATGAGCAGTTCTTC,CSEAGQGNNEQFF
.,TRBV6-2/TRBV6-3,TRBD2,TRBJ2-1,TGTGCCAGCAGTGGTGGAGCGGGAAACTACAATGAGCAGTTCTTC,CASSGGAGNYNEQFF
few,TRBV29-1,.,TRBJ1-1,TGCAGCGTTGAAGCCCAGGGGAACACTGAAGCTTTCTTT,CSVEAQGNTEAFF
.,TRBV15,.,TRBJ2-3,TGTGCCACCAGTACTCGCCCCAGGGCAGATACGCAGTATTTT,CATSTRPRADTQYF
once,TRBV11-2,.,TRBJ2-7,TGTGCCAGCAGGCGTGATGTACTGGCTCGAGAGCAGTACTTC,CASRRDVLAREQYF
once,TRBV7-2,TRBD2,TRBJ2-3,TGTGCCAGCAGCTTAGCCCTAGCGGGGCCCACAGATACGCAGTATTTT,CASSLALAGPTDTQYF
.,TRBV5-1,.,TRBJ1-1,TGCGCCAGCAGCTTTGCAGGGGAAGAAGCTTTCTTT,CASSFAGEEAFF
.,TRBV20-1,TRBD1,TRBJ2-1,TGCAGTGCTAGTGGACAGGGAAGCTCCTACAATGAGCAGTTCTTC,CSASGQGSSYNEQFF